This T cell receptor (beta chain) was profiled in a study of cytomegalovirus exposure and HLA in healthy donors. Looking at the study overall: From donors who were HLA-typed, an early data release held approximately 84 million unique TCRs. Study results and caveats: From TCR beta sequences, most subjects' HLA-A and HLA-B alleles were reportedly predicted accurately. Researchers reported that a few CMV-associated chains were confirmed in vitro as CMV antigen-specific.

This clone was picked up one time. Its specificity is not known. There are 16 residues in the CDR3. 60 Vbeta and 13 Jbeta primers were used in PCR. Clones were sequenced by immunoSEQ multiplex PCR, and TCRdb holds only the in-frame ones, with some missing. The table lists fewer than 100,000 clones, roughly three quarters of them singletons. This sequence joins TRBV21-1 and TRBJ2-5; the table's D gene call, TRBD2, was not cross checked with the DNA. The end of the DNA aligns better with TRBJ2-7, so the J call may be wrong. TRBV21-1 is tagged as a pseudogene. This TCR was sampled from a female donor in good health and CMV-seronegative. Sequenced sample: PBMCs. CDR3 DNA sequence: TGTGCCAGCAGCCTCGATCCGTGCACGGGTTCCTACGAGCAGTACTTC. Encoded protein: CASSLDPCTGSYEQYF.